This entry is about one T cell receptor (beta chain). Its target is unknown. One junction end does not reproduce the germline sequence, and a read error may be involved. Germline V gene lookup returns CDR1 SEHNR and CDR2 FQNEAQ (reference sequence). The CDR3 is 12 residues long. The data derive from a study of T cells after yellow fever vaccination. Looking at the study overall: SMART-Seq v4 Ultra Low Input handled preparation of low-cell-number fractions.

Study-wide findings and caveats: Boosting was followed by the reappearance of most primary-vaccination clones (around 96% CD4, more than 70% CD8).

The authors made TCR cDNA by 5'RACE template switching, adding a universal primer site and UMIs. TCRdb redid the calling of the 5' RACE reads with MiXCR, one entry per CDR3 protein. The sample lists about 580,000 distinct CDR3 sequences, roughly a sixth occurring once. This rearrangement joins TRBV7-9 to TRBJ2-7; 9 nucleotides align to TRBD1. Sequenced here: PBMCs, sampled about 5 days after the first yellow fever vaccination. This receptor was identified in a man aged 18 to 29 who received the YFV17D yellow fever vaccine. CDR3 DNA: TGTGCCAGCAGCGCAACAGGGGGCGCACGGGACTTC. Its protein product is CASSATGGARDF.